This TCR beta chain emerged from a study of identical twins. The study, taken as a whole, reports: Weaker excess twin sharing was seen among beta out-of-frame sequences.

This clonotype was detected a few times. Its antigen is still unknown. TCRdb processed the 5' RACE reads anew with MiXCR; each CDR3 protein has one entry. The profile shows 500,000 to 550,000 distinct CDR3 sequences, 22% of them singletons. Unmatched junction bases numbered 9, after V lost 5 bases and J lost 5 bases. Germline V gene lookup returns CDR1 SQVTM and CDR2 ANQGSEA. The CDR3 is 14 amino acids. The data were also submitted as part of a second study, on T cells expressing NK-cell markers. That study adds: HCMV seropositivity characterized most of the eight sequenced donors, and seronegativity one.

This TCR derives from a woman between 18 and 29 years old in good health. Sequenced input: CD4+ T cells sorted from blood. The rearrangement joins TRBV29-1 to TRBJ2-5, with 9 bases aligning to TRBD1. The CDR3 nucleotides read TGCAGCGTTCGCCGGGACAGGGTGGTTGAGACCCAGTACTTC. Its translation: CSVRRDRVVETQYF.